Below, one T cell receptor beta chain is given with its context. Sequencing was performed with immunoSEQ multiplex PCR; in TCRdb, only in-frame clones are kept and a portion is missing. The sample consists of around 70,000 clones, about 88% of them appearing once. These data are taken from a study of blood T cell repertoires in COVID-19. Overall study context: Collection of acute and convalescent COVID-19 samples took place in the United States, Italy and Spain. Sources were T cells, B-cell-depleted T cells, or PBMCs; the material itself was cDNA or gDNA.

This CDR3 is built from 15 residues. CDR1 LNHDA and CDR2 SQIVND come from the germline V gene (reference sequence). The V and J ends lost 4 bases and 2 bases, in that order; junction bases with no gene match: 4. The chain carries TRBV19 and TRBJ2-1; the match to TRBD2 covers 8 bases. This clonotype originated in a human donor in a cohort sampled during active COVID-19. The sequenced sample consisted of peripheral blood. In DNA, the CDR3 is TGTGCCAGTAGTAATCTAGCGGGTACCTACAATGAGCAGTTCTTC. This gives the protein CASSNLAGTYNEQFF.